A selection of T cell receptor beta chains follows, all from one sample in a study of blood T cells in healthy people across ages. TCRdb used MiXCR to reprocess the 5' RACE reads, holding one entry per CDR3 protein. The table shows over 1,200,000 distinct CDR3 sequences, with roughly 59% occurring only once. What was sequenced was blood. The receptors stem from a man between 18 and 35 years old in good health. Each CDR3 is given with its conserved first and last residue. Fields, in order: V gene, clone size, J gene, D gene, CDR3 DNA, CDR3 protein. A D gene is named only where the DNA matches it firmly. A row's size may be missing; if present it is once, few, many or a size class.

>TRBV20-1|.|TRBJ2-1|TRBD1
TGCAGTGCTAGTTGGACAGGGGGCACCTACGTTAGCGATGAGCAGTTCTTC
CSASWTGGTYVSDEQFF
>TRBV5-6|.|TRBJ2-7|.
TGTGCCAGCAGCTTGAGCCGTAGAGGGTCCTACGAGCAGTACTTC
CASSLSRRGSYEQYF
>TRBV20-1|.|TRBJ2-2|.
TGCAGTGCTAGACTCGGGGCCATCACCGGGGAGCTGTTTTTT
CSARLGAITGELFF
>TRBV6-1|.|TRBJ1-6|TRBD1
TGTGCCAGCAGTGATGGGGGGACAGGGGATAGGAATTCACCCCTCCACTTT
CASSDGGTGDRNSPLHF
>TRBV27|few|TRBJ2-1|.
TGTGCCAGCAGTCCCTACAGGAGCTCCTACAATGAGCAGTTCTTC
CASSPYRSSYNEQFF
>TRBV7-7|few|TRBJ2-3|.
TGTGCCAGCAGCCCCCACCCACGGGGTTTCCCCACAGATACGCAGTATTTT
CASSPHPRGFPTDTQYF
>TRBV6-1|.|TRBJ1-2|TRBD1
TGTGCCAGCAGGAGGACAGGGCTACTCTATGGCTACACCTTC
CASRRTGLLYGYTF
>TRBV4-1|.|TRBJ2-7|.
TGCGCCAGCAGCCAAGACGCGACTCCAGTCTACGAGCAGTACTTC
CASSQDATPVYEQYF
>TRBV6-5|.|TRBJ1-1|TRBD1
TGTGCCAGCAGTGACAGGGACCTGAACACTGAAGCTTTCTTT
CASSDRDLNTEAFF
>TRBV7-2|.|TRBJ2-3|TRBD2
TGTGCCAGCAGCCCACCTCCGAGCGGGGGCACAGATACGCAGTATTTT
CASSPPPSGGTDTQYF
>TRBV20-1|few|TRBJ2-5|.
TGCAGTGCTGACGTGGGGGGAACAAGAGAGACCCAGTACTTC
CSADVGGTRETQYF
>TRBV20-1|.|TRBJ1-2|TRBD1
TGCAGTGCTAGAAAGACAGGGGGCGAAGGCTACACCTTC
CSARKTGGEGYTF
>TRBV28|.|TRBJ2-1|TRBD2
TGTGCCAGCAGTTTTTCGGCTAGCGGGAGGGATGAGCAGTTCTTC
CASSFSASGRDEQFF
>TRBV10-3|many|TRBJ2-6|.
TGTGCCATCAGTCAACAGCCCCTTGGGGCCAACGTCCTGACTTTC
CAISQQPLGANVLTF
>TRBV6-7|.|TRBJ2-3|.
TGTGCCAGCAGTTACTCGACAGAGGAGGTCACAGATACGCAGTATTTT
CASSYSTEEVTDTQYF
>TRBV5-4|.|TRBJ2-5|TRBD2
TGTGCCAGCAGCTTGTTACTGTCCACGCGGGAGCAGTACTTC
CASSLLLSTREQYF
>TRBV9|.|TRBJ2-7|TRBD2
TGTGCCAGCAGCGTAGGATTGACTAGCGATTCCCCTTGGTCCTACGAGCAGTACTTC
CASSVGLTSDSPWSYEQYF
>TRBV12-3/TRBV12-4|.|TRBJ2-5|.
TGTGCCAGCAGACCACGCAGAGAGACCCAGTACTTC
CASRPRRETQYF
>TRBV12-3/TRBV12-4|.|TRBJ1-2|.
TGTGCCAGCGGACGGCTCTATGGCTACACCTTC
CASGRLYGYTF
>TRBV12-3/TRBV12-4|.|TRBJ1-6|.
TGTGCCAGCAGTTCAGGCTCTTCACCCCTCCACTTT
CASSSGSSPLHF
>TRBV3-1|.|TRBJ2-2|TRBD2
TGTGCCAGCAGCCAAACTAGCGGGAGTCCGAACACCGGGGAGCTGTTTTTT
CASSQTSGSPNTGELFF
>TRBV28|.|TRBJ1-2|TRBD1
TGTGCCAGCAGTTTATTTGGGACAGGGGTAGTAAGCGACTATGGCTACACCTTC
CASSLFGTGVVSDYGYTF
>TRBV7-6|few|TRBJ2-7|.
TGTGCCAGCAGCGTACAAACAGGGCCCTACGAGCAGTACTTC
CASSVQTGPYEQYF
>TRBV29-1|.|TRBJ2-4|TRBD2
TGCGGCGTTTCAATAGCGGGAGTAAGAAACATTCAGTACTTC
CGVSIAGVRNIQYF
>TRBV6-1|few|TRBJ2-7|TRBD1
TGTGCCAGCAGTAACCGGGACAGGGTCTACGAGCAGTACTTC
CASSNRDRVYEQYF
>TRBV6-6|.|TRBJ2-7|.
TGTGCCAGCAGTTACTCGGGTGAGACATACGAGCAGTACTTC
CASSYSGETYEQYF
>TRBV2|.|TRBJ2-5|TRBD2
TGTGCCAGCAGAATTACCGGGACTAGCGGGATACTACAAGAGACCCAGTACTTC
CASRITGTSGILQETQYF
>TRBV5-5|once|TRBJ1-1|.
TGTGCCAGCAGCAGGTGGGGAGAGAACACTGAAGCTTTCTTT
CASSRWGENTEAFF